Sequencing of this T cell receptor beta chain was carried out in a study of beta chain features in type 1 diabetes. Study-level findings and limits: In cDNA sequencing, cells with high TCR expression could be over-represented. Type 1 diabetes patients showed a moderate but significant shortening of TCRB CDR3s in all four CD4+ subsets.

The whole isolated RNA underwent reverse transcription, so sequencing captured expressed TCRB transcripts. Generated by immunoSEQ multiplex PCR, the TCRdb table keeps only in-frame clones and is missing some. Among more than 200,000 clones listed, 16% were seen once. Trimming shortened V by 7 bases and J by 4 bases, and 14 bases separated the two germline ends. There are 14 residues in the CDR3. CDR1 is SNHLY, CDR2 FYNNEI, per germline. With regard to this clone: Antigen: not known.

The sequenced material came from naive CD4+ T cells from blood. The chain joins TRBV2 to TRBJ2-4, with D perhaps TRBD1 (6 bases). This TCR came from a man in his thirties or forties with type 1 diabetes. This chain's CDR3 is CASNAQQGKNIQYF. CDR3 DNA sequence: TGTGCCAGCAATGCGCAACAGGGAAAAAACATTCAGTACTTC.